This T cell receptor beta chain was recovered during a study of blood T cell repertoires in COVID-19. Study-level information: Donors in the United States, Italy and Spain gave samples during acute or convalescent COVID-19. Sources were T cells, B-cell-depleted T cells, or PBMCs; the material itself was cDNA or gDNA.

Methods used by the authors: Reference gene primer amplification yielded estimated nucleated cell counts. The table came from immunoSEQ multiplex PCR; TCRdb's copy has only in-frame clones and leaves some out. From that table come the V and J calls and clone size; the DNA was used to work out D and trimming. The table records around 200,000 clones, 80% to 90% of them present only once. The CDR3 runs to 14 residues. V trimming: 3 bases; J trimming: 5 bases; junction bases outside the gene matches: 4. Germline loops: CDR1 KGHSH, CDR2 LQKENI. The rearrangement uses TRBV18 and TRBJ2-7; TRBD1 agrees at 10 bases. The source is a woman older than 75 with acute or convalescent COVID-19. The sequenced sample consisted of peripheral blood. CDR3 nucleotide sequence: TGTGCCAGCTCACCCCGACAGGGGGCAAACGAGCAGTACTTC. The encoded protein is CASSPRQGANEQYF.